This entry lists 23 T cell receptor beta chains sequenced from one sample in a study of T cell clonotyping in hematopoietic cell transplantation. Sequenced by immunoSEQ multiplex PCR; TCRdb stores in-frame clones only, minus some. The repertoire holds 20,000 or so clones, with approximately 80% as singletons. The sample was peripheral blood mononuclear cells. These receptors all come from a man aged 60-69 years in good health. Some clones in this sample may be carry-over from other donors' samples.

By proportion, this clone is medium-sized (0.01 to 0.1%). This chain links TRBV27 with TRBJ2-7, with D tentatively TRBD1 (6 bases). The CDR3 has 13 amino acids. CDR1 is MNHEY and CDR2 is SMNVEV in the germline V gene (reference sequence). Trimming stripped 5 bases from V and 3 bases from J, with 11 bases between. The CDR3 bases are TGTGCCAGCAGTGTCTTCAGGGGCTACGAGCAGTACTTC. Its protein product is CASSVFRGYEQYF.

In its sample, this clone was seen a few times. The identical CDR3 is also encoded by other nucleotide sequences in the sample. The CDR3: CASSFAGNTDTQYF. The CDR3 DNA reads TGTGCCAGCAGCTTCGCGGGTAACACAGATACGCAGTATTTT. The V call is TRBV7-9, the J call TRBJ2-3; TRBD2 might be the D (5 bases). Germline loops: CDR1 SEHNR, CDR2 FQNEAQ (reference sequence). The V gene lost 3 bases and the J gene lost 2 bases, with 9 bases spanning the gap. The CDR3 sequence is 14 residues long. Filled out from reference TRBV7-9 and TRBJ2-3, the complete variable domain reads DTGVSQNPRHKITKRGQNVTFRCDPISEHNRLYWYRQTLGQGPEFLTYFQNEAQLEKSRLLSDRFSAERPKGSFSTLEIQRTEQGDSAMYLCASSFAGNTDTQYFGPGTRLTVL.

This clone was detected only a few times. The chain is built from TRBV10-1 and TRBJ2-2; the match to TRBD1 covers 9 bases. The CDR3 covers 18 residues. The germline CDR1 and CDR2 sequences are WNHNN and SYGVQD (reference sequence). Trimming at V came to 3 bases and at J to 5 bases, leaving 13 bases not matched to a gene. This chain's CDR3 is CASSDSGTGTKGTGELFF. In DNA, the CDR3 is TGCGCCAGCAGTGACAGTGGGACAGGGACAAAGGGGACCGGGGAGCTGTTTTTT.

This clone is large by share. The chain combines TRBV27 with TRBJ1-5; possibly TRBD1 for D (5 bases). Germline V CDR1 and CDR2: MNHEY, SMNVEV (reference sequence). Deletions cut 5 bases from V and 5 bases from J, with 16 bases between. The CDR3 is 15 amino acids. The CDR3 nucleotides are TGTGCCAGCAGTCTTAGGGCAGGGCATCATCAGCCCCAGCATTTT. Protein sequence: CASSLRAGHHQPQHF.

The chain couples TRBV11-2 to TRBJ2-7, with 11 nucleotides matching TRBD1. In germline, CDR1 is SGHAT, CDR2 FQNNGV. This CDR3 contains 12 residues. The V gene end was trimmed by 11 bases and the J gene end by 2 bases; junction bases not matched to a gene: 2. The CDR3, as DNA: TGTGCCGGACAGGGGGCGACCTACGAGCAGTACTTC. It specifies CAGQGATYEQYF.

V and J are TRBV9 and TRBJ2-1; possible D gene TRBD1, 6 bases. This CDR3 is built from 16 residues. The V gene lost 0 bases and the J gene lost 5 bases, with 15 bases spanning the gap. Germline V gene data show CDR1 as SGDLS and CDR2 as YYNGEE. CDR3 nucleotides: TGTGCCAGCAGCGTAGCTCATTCAGGGGAACACAATGAGCAGTTCTTC. This sequence encodes CASSVAHSGEHNEQFF.

The chain recombines TRBV7-3 with TRBJ1-1, with D tentatively TRBD1 (5 bases). Trimming left V 5 bases short and J 5 bases short, with 21 bases between. Per the germline V gene, CDR1 is SGHTA and CDR2 is FQGTGA. The CDR3 sequence is 16 residues long. The CDR3 bases are TGTGCCAGCAGCGCCGGGCCCGACAGCTCGGGGACTGAAGCTTTCTTT. It translates to CASSAGPDSSGTEAFF.

V and J are TRBV4-2 and TRBJ2-7; 9 positions agree with TRBD2. J was trimmed by 2 bases and V by 1 base; bases with no gene match: 3. Germline CDR1 LGHNA, CDR2 YNFKEQ. The CDR3 contains 15 residues. The CDR3 sequence: CASSQGLAGTYEQYF. In nucleotides, the CDR3 is TGTGCCAGCAGCCAAGGCCTAGCGGGAACCTACGAGCAGTACTTC.

The rearrangement uses TRBV5-4 and TRBJ2-7, with TRBD1 identical over 8 bases. CDR1 is SGHNT and CDR2 is YYREEE in the germline V gene (reference sequence). The J segment lost 7 bases and the V segment lost 0 bases, leaving 6 bases of the junction unmatched. The CDR3 spans 14 residues. CDR3 amino acids: CASSLDQGASEQYF. The DNA for the CDR3 is TGTGCCAGCAGCTTGGATCAGGGGGCAAGTGAGCAGTACTTC.

This chain connects TRBV30 to TRBJ2-7; 10 bases align to TRBD2. Germline values: CDR1 GTSNPN, CDR2 SVGIG (reference sequence). The V and J ends lost 1 base and 5 bases, in that order; junction bases with no gene match: 8. CDR3 size: 15 residues. CDR3 in amino acids: CAWSGLAGVGNEQYF. DNA for the CDR3: TGTGCCTGGAGTGGCCTAGCGGGAGTCGGGAACGAGCAGTACTTC.

This clone has a handful of counts. The DNA of the CDR3 is TGTGCCAGGGGGGACAGGGACTCTGGGGCCAACGTCCTGACTTTC. Encoded protein: CARGDRDSGANVLTF. V usage is TRBV7-9 and J usage is TRBJ2-6, with 9 bases aligning to TRBD1. With V trimmed by 9 bases and J by 0 bases, 3 bases remained unmatched. CDR3 length equals 15 residues. Looked up from germline, CDR1 is SEHNR and CDR2 is FQNEAQ (reference sequence).

Concerning this clone itself: Germline and junction disagree at one end, which may indicate a read error. The V and J genes are TRBV9 and TRBJ2-1; TRBD1 matches 7 bases. Germline values: CDR1 SGDLS, CDR2 YYNGEE. This CDR3 comprises 14 residues. CDR3 sequence: CASSVADRLREQLF. As DNA, the CDR3 is TGTGCCAGCAGCGTCGCGGACAGGCTGCGTGAGCAGCTCTTC.

V usage is TRBV7-9 and J usage is TRBJ1-4; D is possibly TRBD1 (6 bases). The length of the CDR3 is 15 residues. Germline CDR1 and CDR2: SEHNR and FQNEAQ (reference sequence). V lost 6 bases, J lost 2 bases, and 13 bases lay in between. The CDR3 reads CASSSRGSTNEKLFF. CDR3 sequence (DNA): TGTGCCAGCAGTTCTAGGGGGTCGACTAATGAAAAACTGTTTTTT.

The V and J genes are TRBV11-2 and TRBJ2-7; 10 positions agree with TRBD1. V was clipped by 8 bases and J by 4 bases; unmatched bases: 5. Looked up from germline, CDR1 is SGHAT and CDR2 is FQNNGV. The CDR3 has 13 residues. CDR3 in DNA: TGTGCCAGCTCTAGGACAGGGGGTTACGAGCAGTACTTC. Amino acids: CASSRTGGYEQYF.

This chain joins TRBV30 and TRBJ1-1; 8 nucleotides line up with TRBD1. The CDR3 is 13 amino acids. The germline CDR1 and CDR2 sequences are GTSNPN and SVGIG (reference sequence). Trimming at V came to 2 bases and at J to 2 bases, leaving 1 base not matched to a gene. The CDR3 DNA sequence: TGTGCCTGGAGTACAGGGGGAAACACTGAAGCTTTCTTT. It codes for CAWSTGGNTEAFF.

CDR3 region: CASEATQDGELFF. The CDR3 DNA reads TGTGCCAGTGAGGCGACACAGGACGGGGAGCTGTTTTTT. This chain connects TRBV19 to TRBJ2-2; D is perhaps TRBD1 (5 bases). The CDR3 sequence is 13 residues long. From germline, CDR1 is LNHDA and CDR2 SQIVND (reference sequence). The V end lost 8 bases, the J end lost 7 bases, and 14 bases lay between the germline ends.

This clone was counted a single time. The chain is built from TRBV7-9 and TRBJ2-7; 7 bases line up with TRBD1. After removal of 3 bases from V and 3 bases from J, the junction contained 14 bases not matched to a gene. The CDR3 consists of 17 residues. Germline V CDR1 and CDR2: SEHNR, FQNEAQ (reference sequence). The CDR3 loop reads CASSFDPTGTANYEQYF. The CDR3 DNA reads TGTGCCAGCAGCTTTGACCCGACCGGGACAGCTAACTACGAGCAGTACTTC.

The J gene is TRBJ2-6, the V gene TRBV30; tentative D call: TRBD2 (6 bases). The CDR3 contains 19 residues. With 0 bases removed from V and 0 bases from J, the gap between germline ends came to 18 bases. Germline V gene sequence: CDR1 GTSNPN, CDR2 SVGIG (reference sequence). CDR3 sequence: CAWSVLWGDPRSGANVLTF. The CDR3 bases are TGTGCCTGGAGTGTACTTTGGGGGGACCCCCGCTCTGGGGCCAACGTCCTGACTTTC. The full variable domain, completed using reference TRBV30 and TRBJ2-6, is SQTIHQWPATLVQPVGSPLSLECTVEGTSNPNLYWYRQAAGRGLQLLFYSVGIGQISSEVPQNLSASRPQDRQFILSSKKLLLSDSGFYLCAWSVLWGDPRSGANVLTFGAGSRLTVL.

The table lists this clone with a count of one. This chain uses TRBV6-5 with TRBJ1-6; possible D gene TRBD1, 6 bases. Germline V lookup: CDR1 MNHEY, CDR2 SVGAGI. The ends were cut back, 5 bases at V and 9 bases at J, with 14 bases in the middle. The CDR3 extends over 14 amino acids. The CDR3 DNA is TGTGCCAGCAGTGACAGGTGGTCGGGTTCACCCCTCCACTTT. Its protein is CASSDRWSGSPLHF.

The genes are TRBV5-6 and TRBJ1-2, with a weak D call TRBD1 (5 bases). Per the germline V gene, CDR1 is SGHDT and CDR2 is YYEEEE. CDR3 length: 17 amino acids. V lost 0 bases to trimming and J lost 2 bases, with 17 bases between them. The CDR3 loop is CASSLAALGGSNYGYTF. As DNA, the CDR3 is TGTGCCAGCAGCTTGGCGGCCCTGGGGGGTTCAAACTATGGCTACACCTTC.

By sample share, this clone is medium-sized. The J gene is TRBJ1-5, the V gene TRBV5-8, with unresolved D. The germline V gene has CDR1 SGHTS and CDR2 YDEGEE. Trimming removed 6 bases from V and 4 bases from J, with 8 bases in between. The CDR3 sequence is 12 residues long. This chain's CDR3 is CASTLRNQPQHF. In DNA form, the CDR3 reads TGTGCCAGCACCCTTCGTAATCAGCCCCAGCATTTT.

This rearrangement joins TRBV7-6 to TRBJ2-1; 7 nucleotides agree with TRBD1. CDR1 is SGHVS, CDR2 FNYEAQ, per germline. CDR3 length: 14 amino acids. V lost 3 bases, J lost 10 bases, and 9 bases stayed unmatched. DNA of the CDR3: TGTGCCAGCAGCTTTGATACTTCCAGGGGGGAGCAGTTCTTC. This encodes CASSFDTSRGEQFF.

The chain carries TRBV11-3 and TRBJ1-1; D is unresolved. Germline-derived CDR1 and CDR2 are SGHNT and YENEEA. Trimming pared 2 bases from V and 0 bases from J, leaving 4 bases between. The CDR3 length is 13 residues. The DNA for the CDR3 is TGTGCCAGCAGCTTATTCCTGAACACTGAAGCTTTCTTT. It specifies CASSLFLNTEAFF.